The present T cell receptor (beta chain) was sequenced within a study of T cells after yellow fever vaccination. Notes on the study in general: Boosting was followed by the reappearance of most primary-vaccination clones (approximately 95% CD4, 70% to 90% CD8). The secondary response peaked faster, at day 5 versus 15, but was weaker.

Using its own MiXCR run on the 5' RACE reads, TCRdb lists one record per CDR3 protein. The profile covers some 420,000 distinct CDR3 sequences, with 18% appearing a single time and roughly 19% taken by the ten largest. This clonotype was seen at least ten times. What it recognizes is unknown. Trimming pared 6 bases from V and 5 bases from J, leaving 16 bases between. This CDR3 contains 14 residues. Germline assignment: CDR1 MNHNY and CDR2 SVGAGI (reference sequence). The source material was PBMCs, sampled before the yellow fever booster vaccination. This chain links TRBV6-6 with TRBJ2-5, with TRBD1 as a possible D gene (6 bases). This sequence was found in a man between 18 and 29 years old who received the YFV17D yellow fever vaccine. CDR3 region: CASSLFGGGETQYF. The CDR3 DNA sequence: TGTGCCAGCAGCCTATTTGGGGGCGGGGAGACCCAGTACTTC.